The source of this TCR beta chain is a study of T cells in localized non-small cell lung cancer. Findings and limits, study-wide: A single tumor region was sequenced, leaving heterogeneity possible. Appearing in adjacent lung were a median about 60 of the top 100 tumor clones.

Here immunoSEQ multiplex PCR was the method, and the copy in TCRdb shows in-frame clones only, minus some. The sample includes 20,000 to 25,000 clones, roughly 87% of them seen just once. A word on this clone: Its target is not known.

Germline V gene data show CDR1 as LNHNV and CDR2 as YYDKDF (reference sequence). CDR3 length: 16 amino acids. V lost 2 bases, J lost 8 bases, and 10 bases stayed unmatched. Sequenced material: peripheral blood, taken before any cancer treatment. The clonotype comes from a male donor at least 60 years old with stage I squamous cell lung carcinoma. J is TRBJ2-3 and V is TRBV15; 10 bases are shared with TRBD2. The CDR3: CATSRTPSGGLLTQYF. CDR3 DNA sequence: TGTGCCACCAGCAGAACCCCTAGCGGGGGACTTCTTACGCAGTATTTT.